Each of the 3 T cell receptor beta chains below was sequenced from the same sample in a study of blood T cell repertoires in COVID-19. TCRdb keeps only in-frame clones here, not all; method: immunoSEQ multiplex PCR. The sample holds roughly 120,000 clones, more than 70% seen once. The sample was peripheral blood. The source is a woman at least 80 years old with COVID-19, enrolled during active disease.

The V gene is TRBV6-6, the J gene TRBJ2-2, with 8 bases fitting TRBD2. V shed 8 bases, J shed 7 bases, and the junction held 6 bases outside the gene matches. Germline values: CDR1 MNHNY, CDR2 SVGAGI (reference sequence). The CDR3 loop spans 13 amino acids. The CDR3 spells CASLKREIGELFF. The CDR3 DNA is TGTGCCAGCCTGAAGCGGGAGATCGGGGAGCTGTTTTTT.

This chain uses TRBV7-6 with TRBJ1-5, with 8 bases lining up with TRBD1. Germline loops: CDR1 SGHVS, CDR2 FNYEAQ. Trimming took 3 bases from V and 0 from J; bases not matched to a gene: 10. The CDR3 contains 18 residues. DNA of the CDR3: TGTGCCAGCAGCTTTACTATATTACAGGGGGATAGCAATCAGCCCCAGCATTTT. It yields the protein CASSFTILQGDSNQPQHF.

This rearrangement joins TRBV5-1 to TRBJ1-2, with 11 bases aligning to TRBD1. The CDR3 totals 17 residues. CDR1 and CDR2 from the germline V gene are SGHRS and YFSETQ. Trimming took 0 bases from V and 11 from J; bases not matched to a gene: 15. CDR3 residues: CASSLVGTGGQSNDYTF. The DNA of the CDR3 is TGCGCCAGCAGCTTGGTCGGGACAGGGGGACAGAGTAACGATTACACCTTC.